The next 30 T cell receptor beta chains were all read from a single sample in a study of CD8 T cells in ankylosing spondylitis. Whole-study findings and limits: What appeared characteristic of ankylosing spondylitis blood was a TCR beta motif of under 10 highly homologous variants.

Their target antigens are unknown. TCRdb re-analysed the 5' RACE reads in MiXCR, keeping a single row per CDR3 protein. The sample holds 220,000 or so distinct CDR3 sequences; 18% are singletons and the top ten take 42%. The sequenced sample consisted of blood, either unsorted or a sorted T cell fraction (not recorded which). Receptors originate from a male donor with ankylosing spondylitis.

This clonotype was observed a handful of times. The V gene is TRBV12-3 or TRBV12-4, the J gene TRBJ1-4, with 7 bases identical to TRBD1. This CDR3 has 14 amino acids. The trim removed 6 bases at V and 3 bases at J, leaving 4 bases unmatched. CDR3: CASRGGQPNEKLFF. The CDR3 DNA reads TGTGCCAGCAGGGGGGGACAGCCTAATGAAAAACTGTTTTTT.

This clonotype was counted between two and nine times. The CDR3 coding sequence is TGCGCCAGCAGCTTCGAGGGGAGTACCTATGGCTACACCTTC. It specifies CASSFEGSTYGYTF. This chain joins TRBV5-1 and TRBJ1-2; D may be TRBD1 (5 bases). CDR1 is SGHRS, CDR2 YFSETQ, per germline. The V and J ends lost 2 bases and 4 bases respectively, with 12 bases between them. This CDR3 has 14 residues.

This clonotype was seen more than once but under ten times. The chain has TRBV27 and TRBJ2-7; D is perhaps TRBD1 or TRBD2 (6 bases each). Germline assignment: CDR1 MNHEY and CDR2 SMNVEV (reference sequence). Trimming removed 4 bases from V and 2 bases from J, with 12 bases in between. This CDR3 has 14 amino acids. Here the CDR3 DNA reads TGTGCCAGCAGTTCCGGGGGCCTCACCTACGAGCAGTACTTC. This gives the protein CASSSGGLTYEQYF.

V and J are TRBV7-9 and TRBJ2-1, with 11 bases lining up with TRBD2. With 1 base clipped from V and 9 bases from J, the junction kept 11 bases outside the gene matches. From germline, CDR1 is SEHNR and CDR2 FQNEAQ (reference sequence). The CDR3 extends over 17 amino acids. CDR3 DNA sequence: TGTGCCAGCAGCTTAGAGATAGCGGGGGGGCAGAGGAGTGAGCAGTTCTTC. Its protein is CASSLEIAGGQRSEQFF.

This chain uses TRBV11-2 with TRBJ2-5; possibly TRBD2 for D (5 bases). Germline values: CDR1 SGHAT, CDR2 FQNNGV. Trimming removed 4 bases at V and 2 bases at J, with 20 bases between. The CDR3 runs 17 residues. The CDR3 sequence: CASSSLEGAEDQETQYF. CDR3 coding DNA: TGTGCCAGCAGCTCCCTTGAGGGAGCAGAAGATCAAGAGACCCAGTACTTC.

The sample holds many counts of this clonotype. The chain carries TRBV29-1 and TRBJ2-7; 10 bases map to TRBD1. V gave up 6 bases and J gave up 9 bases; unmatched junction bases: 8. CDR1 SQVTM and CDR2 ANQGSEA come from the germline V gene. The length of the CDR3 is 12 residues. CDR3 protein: CSVPGQGNGQYF. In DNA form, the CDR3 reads TGCAGCGTCCCGGGACAGGGGAATGGGCAGTACTTC.

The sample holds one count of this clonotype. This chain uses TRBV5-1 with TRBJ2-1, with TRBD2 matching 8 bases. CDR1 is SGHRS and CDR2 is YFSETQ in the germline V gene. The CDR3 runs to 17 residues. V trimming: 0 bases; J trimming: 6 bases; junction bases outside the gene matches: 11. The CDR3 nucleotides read TGCGCCAGCAGCTTGGGTTTTACGGGAGGGCCTGGCAATGAGCAGTTCTTC. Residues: CASSLGFTGGPGNEQFF.

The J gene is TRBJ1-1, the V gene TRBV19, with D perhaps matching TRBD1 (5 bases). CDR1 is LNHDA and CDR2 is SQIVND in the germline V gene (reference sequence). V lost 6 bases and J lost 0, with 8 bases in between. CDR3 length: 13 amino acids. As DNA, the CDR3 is TGTGCCAGTAGCCAAGGGGTGAACACTGAAGCTTTCTTT. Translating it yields CASSQGVNTEAFF.

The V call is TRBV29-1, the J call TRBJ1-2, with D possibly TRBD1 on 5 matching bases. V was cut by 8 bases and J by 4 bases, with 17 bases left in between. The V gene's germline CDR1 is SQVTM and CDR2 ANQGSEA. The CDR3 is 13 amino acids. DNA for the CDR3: TGCAGCTTCTACCGGGACCTTAGCTATGGCTACACCTTC. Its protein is CSFYRDLSYGYTF.

The DNA for the CDR3 is TGTGCCAGCAGCTTCCGGGACAGCTCGTCCTACGAGCAGTACTTC. Amino acids: CASSFRDSSSYEQYF. J is TRBJ2-7 and V is TRBV3-1; 7 positions agree with TRBD1. This CDR3 has 15 residues. Per the germline V gene, CDR1 is LGHDT and CDR2 is YNNKEL (reference sequence). Unmatched junction bases numbered 8, after V lost 5 bases and J lost 1 base.

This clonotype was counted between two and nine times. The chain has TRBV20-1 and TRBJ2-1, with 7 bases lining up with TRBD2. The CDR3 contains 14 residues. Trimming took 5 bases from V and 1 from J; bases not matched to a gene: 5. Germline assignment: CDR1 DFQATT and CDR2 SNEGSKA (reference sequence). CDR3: CSAAGEWSYNEQFF. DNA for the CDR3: TGCAGTGCTGCGGGGGAGTGGTCCTACAATGAGCAGTTCTTC.

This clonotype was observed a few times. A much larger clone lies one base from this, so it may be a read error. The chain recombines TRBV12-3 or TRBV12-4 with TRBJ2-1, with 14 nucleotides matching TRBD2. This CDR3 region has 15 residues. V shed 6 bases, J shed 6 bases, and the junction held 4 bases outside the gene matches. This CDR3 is CASSAGTSGSNEQFF. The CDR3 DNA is TGTGCCAGCAGCGCCGGGACTAGCGGGAGCAATGAGCAGTTCTTC.

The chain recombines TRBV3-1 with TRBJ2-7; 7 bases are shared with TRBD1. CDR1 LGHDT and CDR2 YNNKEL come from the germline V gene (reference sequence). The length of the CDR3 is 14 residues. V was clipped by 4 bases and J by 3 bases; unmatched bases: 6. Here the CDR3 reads CASSPPGQHYEQYF. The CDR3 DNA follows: TGTGCCAGCAGCCCGCCGGGACAGCACTACGAGCAGTACTTC.

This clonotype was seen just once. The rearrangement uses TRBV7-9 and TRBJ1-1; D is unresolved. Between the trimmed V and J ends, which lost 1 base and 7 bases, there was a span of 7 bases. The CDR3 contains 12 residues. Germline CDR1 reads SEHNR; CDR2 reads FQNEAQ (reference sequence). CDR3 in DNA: TGTGCCAGCAGCTTAGGCTCCGGTGAAGCTTTCTTT. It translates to CASSLGSGEAFF.

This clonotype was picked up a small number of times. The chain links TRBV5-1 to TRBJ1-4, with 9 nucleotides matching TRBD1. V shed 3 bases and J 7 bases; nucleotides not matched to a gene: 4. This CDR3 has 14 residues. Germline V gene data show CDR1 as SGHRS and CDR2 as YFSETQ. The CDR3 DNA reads TGCGCCAGCAGCTCCGGGACAGGGAGTGAAAAACTGTTTTTT. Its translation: CASSSGTGSEKLFF.

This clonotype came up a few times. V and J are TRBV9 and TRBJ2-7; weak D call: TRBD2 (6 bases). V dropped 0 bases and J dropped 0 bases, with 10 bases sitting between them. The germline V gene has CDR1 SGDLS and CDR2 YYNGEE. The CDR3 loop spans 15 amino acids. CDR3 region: CASSVDGGGSYEQYF. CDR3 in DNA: TGTGCCAGCAGCGTAGACGGGGGAGGCTCCTACGAGCAGTACTTC.

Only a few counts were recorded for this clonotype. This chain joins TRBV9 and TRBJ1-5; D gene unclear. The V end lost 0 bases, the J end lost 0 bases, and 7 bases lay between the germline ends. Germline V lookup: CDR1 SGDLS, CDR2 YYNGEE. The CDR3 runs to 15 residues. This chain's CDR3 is CASSVEGYSNQPQHF. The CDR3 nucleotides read TGTGCCAGCAGCGTAGAAGGTTATAGCAATCAGCCCCAGCATTTT. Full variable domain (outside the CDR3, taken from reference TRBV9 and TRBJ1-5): DSGVTQTPKHLITATGQRVTLRCSPRSGDLSVYWYQQSLDQGLQFLIQYYNGEERAKGNILERFSAQQFPDLHSELNLSSLELGDSALYFCASSVEGYSNQPQHFGDGTRLSIL.

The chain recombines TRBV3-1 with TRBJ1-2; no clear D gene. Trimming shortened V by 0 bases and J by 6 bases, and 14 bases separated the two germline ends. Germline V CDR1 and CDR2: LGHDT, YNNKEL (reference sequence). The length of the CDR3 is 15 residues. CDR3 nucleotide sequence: TGTGCCAGCAGCCAAGAAGGAGAAGTAAACCATGGCTACACCTTC. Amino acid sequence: CASSQEGEVNHGYTF.

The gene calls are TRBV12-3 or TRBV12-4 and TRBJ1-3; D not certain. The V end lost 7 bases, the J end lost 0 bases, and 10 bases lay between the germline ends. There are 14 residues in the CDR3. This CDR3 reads CASISDFSGNTIYF. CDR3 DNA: TGTGCCAGCATTTCAGACTTCTCTGGAAACACCATATATTTT.

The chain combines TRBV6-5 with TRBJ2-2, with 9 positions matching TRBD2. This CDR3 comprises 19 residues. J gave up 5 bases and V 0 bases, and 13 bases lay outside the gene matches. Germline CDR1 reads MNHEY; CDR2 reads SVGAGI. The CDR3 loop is CASSYSSGRLLSPTGELFF. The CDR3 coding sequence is TGTGCCAGCAGTTACTCTAGCGGGAGACTTCTCTCTCCAACCGGGGAGCTGTTTTTT.

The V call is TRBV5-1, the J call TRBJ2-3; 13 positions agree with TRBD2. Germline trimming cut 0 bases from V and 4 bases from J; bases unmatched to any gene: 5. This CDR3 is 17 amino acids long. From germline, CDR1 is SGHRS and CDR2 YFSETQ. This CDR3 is CASSLELAGGRADTQYF. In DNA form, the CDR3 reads TGCGCCAGCAGCTTGGAACTAGCGGGGGGGCGGGCAGATACGCAGTATTTT.

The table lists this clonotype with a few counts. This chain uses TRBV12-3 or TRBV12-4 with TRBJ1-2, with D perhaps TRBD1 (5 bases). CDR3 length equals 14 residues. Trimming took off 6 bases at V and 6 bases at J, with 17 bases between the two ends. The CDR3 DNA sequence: TGTGCCAGCAGCTCCGTGGGGGGGGGAAATGGCTACACCTTC. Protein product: CASSSVGGGNGYTF.

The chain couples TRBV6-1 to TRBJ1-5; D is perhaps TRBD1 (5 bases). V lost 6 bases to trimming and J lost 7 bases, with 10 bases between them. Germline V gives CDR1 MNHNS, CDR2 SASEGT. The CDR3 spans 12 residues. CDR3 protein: CASRDISQPQHF. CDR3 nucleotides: TGTGCCAGCAGGGACATTTCCCAGCCCCAGCATTTT.

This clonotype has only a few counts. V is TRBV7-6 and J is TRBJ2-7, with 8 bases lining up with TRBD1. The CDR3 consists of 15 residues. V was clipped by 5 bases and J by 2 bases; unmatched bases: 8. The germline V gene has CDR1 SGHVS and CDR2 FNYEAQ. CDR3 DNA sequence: TGTGCCAGCAGCCCAGGACAGGGCGTTCCCTACGAGCAGTACTTC. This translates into CASSPGQGVPYEQYF.

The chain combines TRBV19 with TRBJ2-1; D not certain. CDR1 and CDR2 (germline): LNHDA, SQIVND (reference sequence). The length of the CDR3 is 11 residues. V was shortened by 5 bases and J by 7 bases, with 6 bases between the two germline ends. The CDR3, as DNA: TGTGCCAGTAGTTGGGCAAATGAGCAGTTCTTC. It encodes CASSWANEQFF.

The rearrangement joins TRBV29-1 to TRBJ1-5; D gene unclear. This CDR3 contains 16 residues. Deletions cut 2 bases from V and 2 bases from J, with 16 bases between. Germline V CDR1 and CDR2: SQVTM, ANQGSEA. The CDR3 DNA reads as TGCAGCGTTGAAAGTATCGGACCGAAGGGCAATCAGCCCCAGCATTTT. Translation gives CSVESIGPKGNQPQHF.

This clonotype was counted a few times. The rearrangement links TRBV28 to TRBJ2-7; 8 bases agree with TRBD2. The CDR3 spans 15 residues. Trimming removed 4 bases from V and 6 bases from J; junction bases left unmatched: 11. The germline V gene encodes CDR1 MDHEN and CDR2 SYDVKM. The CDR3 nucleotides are TGTGCCAGCAGTTCCCCCCCAGCGGGAGTGGGCGAGCAGTACTTC. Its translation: CASSSPPAGVGEQYF.

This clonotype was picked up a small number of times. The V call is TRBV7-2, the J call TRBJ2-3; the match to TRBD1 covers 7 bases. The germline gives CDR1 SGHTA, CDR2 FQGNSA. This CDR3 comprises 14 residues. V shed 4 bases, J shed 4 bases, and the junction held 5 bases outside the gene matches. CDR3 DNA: TGTGCCAGCAGCTGGGAAGGGGGCCCAGATACGCAGTATTTT. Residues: CASSWEGGPDTQYF. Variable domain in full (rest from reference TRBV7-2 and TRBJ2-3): GAGVSQSPSNKVTEKGKDVELRCDPISGHTALYWYRQSLGQGLEFLIYFQGNSAPDKSGLPSDRFSAERTGGSVSTLTIQRTQQEDSAVYLCASSWEGGPDTQYFGPGTRLTVL.

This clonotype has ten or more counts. CDR3 nucleotide sequence: TGCAGTGCTAGAGATCAGTATTCAGGGACTGAAGCTTTCTTT. It codes for CSARDQYSGTEAFF. The rearrangement links TRBV20-1 to TRBJ1-1, with a weak D call TRBD1 (5 bases). Germline V lookup: CDR1 DFQATT, CDR2 SNEGSKA (reference sequence). V dropped 0 bases and J dropped 5 bases, with 13 bases sitting between them. CDR3 length: 14 residues.

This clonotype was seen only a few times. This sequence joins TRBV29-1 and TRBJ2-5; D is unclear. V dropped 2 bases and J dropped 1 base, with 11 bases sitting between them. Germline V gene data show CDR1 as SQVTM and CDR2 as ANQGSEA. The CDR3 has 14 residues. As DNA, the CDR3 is TGCAGCGTTGAACCTTCGGGTAGCCAAGAGACCCAGTACTTC. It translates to CSVEPSGSQETQYF. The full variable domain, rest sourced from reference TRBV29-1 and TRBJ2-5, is SAVISQKPSRDICQRGTSLTIQCQVDSQVTMMFWYRQQPGQSLTLIATANQGSEATYESGFVIDKFPISRPNLTFSTLTVSNMSPEDSSIYLCSVEPSGSQETQYFGPGTRLLVL.